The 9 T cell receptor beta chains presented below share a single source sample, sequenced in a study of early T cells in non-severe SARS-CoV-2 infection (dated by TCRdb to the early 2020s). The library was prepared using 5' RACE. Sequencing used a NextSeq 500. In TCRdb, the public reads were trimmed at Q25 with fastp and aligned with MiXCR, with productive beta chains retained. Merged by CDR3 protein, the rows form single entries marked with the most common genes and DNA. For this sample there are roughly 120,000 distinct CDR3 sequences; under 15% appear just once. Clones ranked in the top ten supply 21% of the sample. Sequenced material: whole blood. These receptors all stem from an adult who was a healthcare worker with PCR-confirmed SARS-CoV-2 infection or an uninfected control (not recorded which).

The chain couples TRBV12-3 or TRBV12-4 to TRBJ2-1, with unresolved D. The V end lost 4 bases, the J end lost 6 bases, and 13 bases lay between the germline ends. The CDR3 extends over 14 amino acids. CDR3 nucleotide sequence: TGTGCCAGCAGTTCCTCGGGCCAGTTCAATGAGCAGTTCTTC. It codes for CASSSSGQFNEQFF.

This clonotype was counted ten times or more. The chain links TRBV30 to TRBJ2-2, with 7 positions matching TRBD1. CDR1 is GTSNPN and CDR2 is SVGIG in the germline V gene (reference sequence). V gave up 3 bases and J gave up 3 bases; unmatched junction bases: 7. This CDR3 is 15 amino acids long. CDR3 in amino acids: CAWRRPDRDTGELFF. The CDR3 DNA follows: TGTGCCTGGAGAAGACCCGACAGGGACACCGGGGAGCTGTTTTTT.

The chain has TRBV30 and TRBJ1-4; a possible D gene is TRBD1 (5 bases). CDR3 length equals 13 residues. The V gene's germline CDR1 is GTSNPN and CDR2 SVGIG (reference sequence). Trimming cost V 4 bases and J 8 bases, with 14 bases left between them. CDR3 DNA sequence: TGTGCCTGGAACCCCAACGAGGGGGAAAAACTGTTTTTT. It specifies CAWNPNEGEKLFF.

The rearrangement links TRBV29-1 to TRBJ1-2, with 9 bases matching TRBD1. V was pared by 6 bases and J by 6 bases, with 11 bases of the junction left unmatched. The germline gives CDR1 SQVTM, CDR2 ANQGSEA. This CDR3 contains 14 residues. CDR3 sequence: CSVSQDRGLDGYTF. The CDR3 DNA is TGCAGCGTCAGCCAGGACAGGGGCTTGGATGGCTACACCTTC.

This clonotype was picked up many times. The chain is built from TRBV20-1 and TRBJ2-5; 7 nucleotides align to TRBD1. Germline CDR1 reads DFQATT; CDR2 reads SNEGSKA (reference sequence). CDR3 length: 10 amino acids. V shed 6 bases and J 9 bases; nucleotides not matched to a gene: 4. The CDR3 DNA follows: TGCAGTGCCATTACAGGGGCCCAGTACTTC. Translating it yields CSAITGAQYF.

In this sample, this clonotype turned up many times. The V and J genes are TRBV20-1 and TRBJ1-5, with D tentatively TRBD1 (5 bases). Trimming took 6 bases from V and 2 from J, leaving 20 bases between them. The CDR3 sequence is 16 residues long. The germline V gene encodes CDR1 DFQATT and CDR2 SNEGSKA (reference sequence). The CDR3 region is CSARNSGSAGNQPQHF. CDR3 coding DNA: TGCAGTGCCCGAAATTCAGGGTCCGCCGGCAATCAGCCCCAGCATTTT.

CDR3 residues: CASSPPSSSTDTQYF. The CDR3 bases are TGTGCCAGCTCACCACCGTCATCTAGCACAGATACGCAGTATTTT. The chain joins TRBV18 to TRBJ2-3; the D is unclear. CDR3 length: 15 amino acids. V was shortened by 0 bases and J by 0 bases, with 7 bases between the two germline ends. Per the germline V gene, CDR1 is KGHSH and CDR2 is LQKENI. The full variable domain, its missing parts supplied by reference TRBV18 and TRBJ2-3, is NAGVMQNPRHLVRRRGQEARLRCSPMKGHSHVYWYRQLPEEGLKFMVYLQKENIIDESGMPKERFSAEFPKEGPSILRIQQVVRGDSAAYFCASSPPSSSTDTQYFGPGTRLTVL.

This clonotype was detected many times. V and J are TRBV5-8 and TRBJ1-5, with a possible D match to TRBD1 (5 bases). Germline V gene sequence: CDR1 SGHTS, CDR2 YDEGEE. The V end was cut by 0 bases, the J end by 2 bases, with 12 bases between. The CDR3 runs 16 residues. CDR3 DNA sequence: TGTGCCAGCAGCTTGGGGGACGGGCTTGGCAATCAGCCCCAGCATTTT. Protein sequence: CASSLGDGLGNQPQHF.

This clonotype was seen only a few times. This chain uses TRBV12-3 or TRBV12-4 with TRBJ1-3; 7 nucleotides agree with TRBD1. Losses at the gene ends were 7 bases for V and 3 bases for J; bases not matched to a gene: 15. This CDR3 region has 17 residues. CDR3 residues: CASNNRDSEPLGNTIYF. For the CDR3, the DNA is TGTGCCAGCAATAACCGGGACAGCGAACCCCTTGGAAACACCATATATTTT.